The 7 T cell receptor beta chains listed next were all sequenced from one sample in a study of human T cells and chemical hapten exposure. TCRdb itself ran the RACE reads through MiXCR, one entry per CDR3 protein. The table has roughly 100,000 distinct CDR3 sequences, around 35% seen once. Specified time point: patch test 3, about 24 weeks after DPC sensitization. As to treatment: therapeutic diphenylcyclopropenone sensitization with weekly scalp DPC. Material: whole blood, obtained in connection with sensitization to the hapten diphenylcyclopropenone (DPC). These receptors were collected from a man aged 35 to 55 with alopecia areata. Some clones in this sample may be carry-over from other donors' samples.

J is TRBJ1-1 and V is TRBV12-1; TRBD1 was called by the table and not checked on the DNA. TRBV12-1 is noted as a pseudogene. The CDR3 is made up of 16 amino acids. The CDR3: CASSSTGGGRDTEAFF. For the CDR3, the DNA is TGTGCCAGCAGCTCAACAGGGGGCGGGAGGGACACTGAAGCTTTCTTT.

This clonotype was counted a few times. V gene TRBV11-2 combines with J gene TRBJ2-1; D gene unclear. Trimming took 5 bases from V and 8 from J, leaving 16 bases between them. Germline CDR1 and CDR2: SGHAT and FQNNGV. The CDR3 is made up of 14 amino acids. Written as DNA, the CDR3 is TGTGCCAGCAGCCCCCCCCCCAAATCCGATGAGCAGTTCTTC. This gives the protein CASSPPPKSDEQFF.

Only a few counts were recorded for this clonotype. The chain employs TRBV7-3 and TRBJ1-1; a possible D gene is TRBD1 (6 bases). This CDR3 has 14 amino acids. Germline CDR1 is SGHTA and CDR2 is FQGTGA. V lost 2 bases, J lost 6 bases, and 13 bases lay in between. CDR3 coding DNA: TGTGCCAGCAGCTTACGAGGGGGGATTTCTGAAGCTTTCTTT. Residues: CASSLRGGISEAFF.

This sequence joins TRBV10-3 and TRBJ1-1; no firm D call. V was cut by 2 bases and J by 1 base, with 14 bases left in between. Per the germline V gene, CDR1 is ENHRY and CDR2 is SYGVKD. There are 16 residues in the CDR3. CDR3 protein: CAISEGRTGENTEAFF. The CDR3 DNA reads as TGTGCCATCAGTGAGGGTCGGACTGGGGAGAACACTGAAGCTTTCTTT.

This clonotype was found many times. The chain uses TRBV28 and TRBJ2-1, with 8 bases that match TRBD2. The V segment lost 8 bases and the J segment 3 bases; nucleotides outside the gene matches: 9. This CDR3 has 15 residues. Germline assignment: CDR1 MDHEN and CDR2 SYDVKM. CDR3 sequence reads: CASSGGGRIYNEQFF. As DNA, the CDR3 is TGTGCCAGCTCTGGGGGCGGGAGGATCTACAATGAGCAGTTCTTC.

The chain uses TRBV7-8 and TRBJ2-4; 13 bases agree with TRBD2. Germline V CDR1 and CDR2: SGHVS, FQNEAQ. The CDR3 has 18 residues. V dropped 5 bases and J dropped 5; count of bases not matched to a gene: 12. The CDR3, as DNA: TGTGCCAGCAGCCTCCGGACTAGCGGGGGTTTGTTGGAAAACATTCAGTACTTC. Its translation is CASSLRTSGGLLENIQYF.

Concerning this clonotype: A read error is likely, as this CDR3 ends without the conserved phenylalanine or tryptophan. The chain links TRBV29-1 to TRBJ2-5; a weak D match, TRBD1 (5 bases). The CDR3 length is 12 residues. Germline lookup yields CDR1 SQVTM and CDR2 ANQGSEA. V gave up 1 base and J gave up 5 bases, with 8 bases separating them. CDR3: CSVEGGWETQYS. The DNA of the CDR3 is TGCAGCGTTGAAGGGGGCTGGGAGACCCAGTACTCC.